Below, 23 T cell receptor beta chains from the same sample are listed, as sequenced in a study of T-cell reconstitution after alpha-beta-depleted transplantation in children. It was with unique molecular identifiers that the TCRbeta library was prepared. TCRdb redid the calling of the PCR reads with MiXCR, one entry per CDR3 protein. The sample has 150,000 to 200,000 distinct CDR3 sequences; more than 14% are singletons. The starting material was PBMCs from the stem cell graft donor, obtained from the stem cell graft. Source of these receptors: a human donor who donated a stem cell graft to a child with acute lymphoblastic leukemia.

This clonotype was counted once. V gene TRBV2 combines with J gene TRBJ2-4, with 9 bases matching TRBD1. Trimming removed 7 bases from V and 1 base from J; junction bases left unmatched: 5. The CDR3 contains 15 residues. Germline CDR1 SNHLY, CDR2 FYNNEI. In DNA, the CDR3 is TGTGCCAGCACCGGACAGGGGACGGCCAAAAACATTCAGTACTTC. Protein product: CASTGQGTAKNIQYF.

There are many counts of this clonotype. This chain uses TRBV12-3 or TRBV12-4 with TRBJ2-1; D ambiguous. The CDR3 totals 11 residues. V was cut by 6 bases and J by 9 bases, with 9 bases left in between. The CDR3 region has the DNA TGTGCCAGCAGAACCGAGGTTGAGCAGTTCTTC. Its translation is CASRTEVEQFF.

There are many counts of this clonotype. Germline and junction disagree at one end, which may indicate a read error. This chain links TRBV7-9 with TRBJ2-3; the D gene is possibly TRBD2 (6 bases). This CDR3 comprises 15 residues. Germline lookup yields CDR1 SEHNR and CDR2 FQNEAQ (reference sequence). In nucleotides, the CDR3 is TGTGCCAGCAGTTTAGCGGCTTCTAGCACAGATACGCAGTATTTT. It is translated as CASSLAASSTDTQYF.

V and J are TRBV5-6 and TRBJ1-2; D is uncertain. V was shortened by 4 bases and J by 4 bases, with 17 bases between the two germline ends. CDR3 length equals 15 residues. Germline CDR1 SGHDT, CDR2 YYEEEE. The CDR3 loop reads CASSQGPLIFYGYTF. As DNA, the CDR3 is TGTGCCAGCAGCCAAGGACCGCTCATTTTCTATGGCTACACCTTC.

This CDR3 is CASSYTGTSGKSPPYEQYF. The CDR3 DNA follows: TGTGCCAGCAGTTACACCGGGACTAGCGGGAAAAGCCCCCCCTACGAGCAGTACTTC. The rearrangement joins TRBV27 to TRBJ2-7, with TRBD2 matching over 13 bases. In germline, CDR1 is MNHEY, CDR2 SMNVEV (reference sequence). This CDR3 is built from 19 residues. Trimming cost V 4 bases and J 2 bases; bases outside gene matches: 14.

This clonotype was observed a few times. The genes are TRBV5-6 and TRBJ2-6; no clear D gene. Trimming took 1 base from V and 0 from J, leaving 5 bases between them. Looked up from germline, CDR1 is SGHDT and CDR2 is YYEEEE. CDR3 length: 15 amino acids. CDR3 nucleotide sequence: TGTGCCAGCAGCTTGCCGAACTCTGGGGCCAACGTCCTGACTTTC. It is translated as CASSLPNSGANVLTF.

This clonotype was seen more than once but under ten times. The CDR3 DNA sequence: TGTGCCACCGGGACTAGCGGGAGTAACGAGCAGTTCTTC. Its translation is CATGTSGSNEQFF. J is TRBJ2-1 and V is TRBV10-3, with 14 bases fitting TRBD2. V dropped 10 bases and J dropped 10; count of bases not matched to a gene: 6. The CDR3 is 13 residues long. CDR1 ENHRY and CDR2 SYGVKD come from the germline V gene.

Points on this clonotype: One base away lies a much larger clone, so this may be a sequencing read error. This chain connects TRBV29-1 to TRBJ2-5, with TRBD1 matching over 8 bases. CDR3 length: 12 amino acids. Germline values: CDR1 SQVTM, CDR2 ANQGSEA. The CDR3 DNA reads TGCACCGTTGGGACAGGAGAAGAGACCCAGTACTTC. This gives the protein CTVGTGEETQYF. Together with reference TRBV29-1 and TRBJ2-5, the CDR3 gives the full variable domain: SAVISQKPSRDICQRGTSLTIQCQVDSQVTMMFWYRQQPGQSLTLIATANQGSEATYESGFVIDKFPISRPNLTFSTLTVSNMSPEDSSIYLCTVGTGEETQYFGPGTRLLVL.

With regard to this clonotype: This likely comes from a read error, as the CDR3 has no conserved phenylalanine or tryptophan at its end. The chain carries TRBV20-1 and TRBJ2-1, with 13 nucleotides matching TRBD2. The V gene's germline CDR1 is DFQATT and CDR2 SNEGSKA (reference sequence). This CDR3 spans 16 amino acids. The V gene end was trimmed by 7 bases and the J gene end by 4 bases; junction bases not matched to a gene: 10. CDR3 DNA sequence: TGCAGTGTGGGGACTAGCGGGACCTCTCGGTACAATGAGCAGTTCTTG. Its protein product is CSVGTSGTSRYNEQFL.

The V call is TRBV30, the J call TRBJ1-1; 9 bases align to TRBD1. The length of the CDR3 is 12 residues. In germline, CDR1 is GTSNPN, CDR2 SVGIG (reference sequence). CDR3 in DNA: TGTGCTGGAGCACAGGGGGCCACTGAAGCTTTCTTT. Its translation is CAGAQGATEAFF.

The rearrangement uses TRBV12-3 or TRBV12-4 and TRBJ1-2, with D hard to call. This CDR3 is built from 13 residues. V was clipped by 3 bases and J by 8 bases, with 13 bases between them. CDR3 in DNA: TGTGCCAGCAGTTTCCCCGACACGTCCGGCTACACCTTC. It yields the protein CASSFPDTSGYTF.

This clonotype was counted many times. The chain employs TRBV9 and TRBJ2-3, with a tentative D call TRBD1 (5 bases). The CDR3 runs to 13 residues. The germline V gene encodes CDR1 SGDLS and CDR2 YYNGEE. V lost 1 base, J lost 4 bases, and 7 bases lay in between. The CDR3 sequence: CASSVIGADTQYF. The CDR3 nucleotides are TGTGCCAGCAGCGTAATAGGGGCAGATACGCAGTATTTT. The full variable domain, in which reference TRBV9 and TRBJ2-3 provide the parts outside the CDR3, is DSGVTQTPKHLITATGQRVTLRCSPRSGDLSVYWYQQSLDQGLQFLIQYYNGEERAKGNILERFSAQQFPDLHSELNLSSLELGDSALYFCASSVIGADTQYFGPGTRLTVL.

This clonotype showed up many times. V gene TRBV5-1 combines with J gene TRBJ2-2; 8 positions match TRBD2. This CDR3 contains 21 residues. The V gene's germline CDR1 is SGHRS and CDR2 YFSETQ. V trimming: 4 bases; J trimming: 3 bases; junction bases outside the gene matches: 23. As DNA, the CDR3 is TGCGCCAGCAGCCCGTACGGCTCCGGGACTAGTTACGATGGGTACACCGGGGAGCTGTTTTTT. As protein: CASSPYGSGTSYDGYTGELFF.

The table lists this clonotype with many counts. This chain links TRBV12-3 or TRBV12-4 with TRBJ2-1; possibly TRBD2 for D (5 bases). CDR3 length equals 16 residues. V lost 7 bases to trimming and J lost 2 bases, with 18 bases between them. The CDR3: CASTPRAGTTYNEQFF. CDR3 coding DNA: TGTGCCAGCACCCCGAGGGCGGGTACTACCTACAATGAGCAGTTCTTC.

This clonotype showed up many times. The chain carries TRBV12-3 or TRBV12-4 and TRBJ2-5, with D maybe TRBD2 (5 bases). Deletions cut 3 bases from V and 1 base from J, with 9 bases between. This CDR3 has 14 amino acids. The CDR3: CASSFGRGQETQYF. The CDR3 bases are TGTGCCAGCAGTTTCGGCCGGGGCCAAGAGACCCAGTACTTC.

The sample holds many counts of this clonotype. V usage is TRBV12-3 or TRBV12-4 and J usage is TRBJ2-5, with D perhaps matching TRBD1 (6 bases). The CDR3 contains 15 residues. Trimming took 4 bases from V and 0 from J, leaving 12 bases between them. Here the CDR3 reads CASSSLRQDQETQYF. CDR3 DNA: TGTGCCAGCAGTTCTCTCAGACAGGACCAAGAGACCCAGTACTTC.

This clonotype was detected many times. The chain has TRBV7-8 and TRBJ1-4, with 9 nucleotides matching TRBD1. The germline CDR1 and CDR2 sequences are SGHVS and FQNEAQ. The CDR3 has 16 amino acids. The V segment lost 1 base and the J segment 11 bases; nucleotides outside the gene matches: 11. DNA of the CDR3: TGTGCCAGCAGCTTAGTTAAGGGACAGGGAGAGTGGAAACTGTTTTTT. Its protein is CASSLVKGQGEWKLFF.

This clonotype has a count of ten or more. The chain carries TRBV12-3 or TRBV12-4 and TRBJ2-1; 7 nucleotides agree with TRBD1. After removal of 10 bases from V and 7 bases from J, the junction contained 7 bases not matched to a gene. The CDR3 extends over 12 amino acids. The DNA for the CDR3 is TGTGCCACCGACAGGGATCGGAATGAGCAGTTCTTC. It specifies CATDRDRNEQFF.

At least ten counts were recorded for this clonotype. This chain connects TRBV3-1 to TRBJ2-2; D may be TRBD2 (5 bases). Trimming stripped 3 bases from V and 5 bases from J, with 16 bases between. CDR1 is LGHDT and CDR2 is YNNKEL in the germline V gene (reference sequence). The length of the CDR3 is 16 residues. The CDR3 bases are TGTGCCAGCAGCCATAATTTTTGGGAGAGGACCGGGGAGCTGTTTTTT. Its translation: CASSHNFWERTGELFF.

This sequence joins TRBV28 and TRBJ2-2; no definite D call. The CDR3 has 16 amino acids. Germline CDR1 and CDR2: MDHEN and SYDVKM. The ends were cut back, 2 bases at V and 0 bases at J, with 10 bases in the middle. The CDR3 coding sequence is TGTGCCAGCAGTTTAATGGGCACTTCGAACACCGGGGAGCTGTTTTTT. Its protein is CASSLMGTSNTGELFF.

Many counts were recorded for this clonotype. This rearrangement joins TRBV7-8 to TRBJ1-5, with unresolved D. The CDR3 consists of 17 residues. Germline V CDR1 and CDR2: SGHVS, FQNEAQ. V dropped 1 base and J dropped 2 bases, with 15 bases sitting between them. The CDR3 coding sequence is TGTGCCAGCAGCTTAGAATTTTCGGTTGGTGGCAATCAGCCCCAGCATTTT. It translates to CASSLEFSVGGNQPQHF.

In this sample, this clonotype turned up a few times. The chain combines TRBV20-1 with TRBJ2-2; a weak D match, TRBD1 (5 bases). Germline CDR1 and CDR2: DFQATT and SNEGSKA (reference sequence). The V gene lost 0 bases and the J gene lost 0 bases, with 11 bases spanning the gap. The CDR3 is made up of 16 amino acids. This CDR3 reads CSARDQGRANTGELFF. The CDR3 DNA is TGCAGTGCTAGAGATCAGGGCAGGGCGAACACCGGGGAGCTGTTTTTT.

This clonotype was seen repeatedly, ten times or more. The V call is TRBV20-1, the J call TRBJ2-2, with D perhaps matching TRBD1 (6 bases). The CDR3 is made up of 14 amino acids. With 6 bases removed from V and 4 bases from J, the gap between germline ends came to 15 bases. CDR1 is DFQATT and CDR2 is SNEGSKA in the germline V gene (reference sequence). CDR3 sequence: CSALIGGGTGELFF. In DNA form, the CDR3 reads TGCAGTGCCCTAATAGGGGGTGGCACCGGGGAGCTGTTTTTT.